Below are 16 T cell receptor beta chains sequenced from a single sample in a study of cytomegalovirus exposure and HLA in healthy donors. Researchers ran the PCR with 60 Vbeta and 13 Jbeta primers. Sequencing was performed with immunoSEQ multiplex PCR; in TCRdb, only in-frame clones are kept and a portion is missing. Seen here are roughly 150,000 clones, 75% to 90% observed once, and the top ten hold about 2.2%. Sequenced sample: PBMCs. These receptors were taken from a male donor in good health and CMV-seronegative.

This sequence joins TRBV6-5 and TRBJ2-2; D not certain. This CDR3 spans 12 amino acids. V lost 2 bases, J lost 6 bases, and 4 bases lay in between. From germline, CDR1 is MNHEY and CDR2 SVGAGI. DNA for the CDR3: TGTGCCAGCAGTTACCTCGCCGGGGAGCTGTTTTTT. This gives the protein CASSYLAGELFF.

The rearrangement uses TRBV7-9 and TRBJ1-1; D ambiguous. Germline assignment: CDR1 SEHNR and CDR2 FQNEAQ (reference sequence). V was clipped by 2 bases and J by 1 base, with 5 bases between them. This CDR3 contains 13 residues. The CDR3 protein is CASSLQQNTEAFF. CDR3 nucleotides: TGTGCCAGCAGCTTACAACAGAACACTGAAGCTTTCTTT.

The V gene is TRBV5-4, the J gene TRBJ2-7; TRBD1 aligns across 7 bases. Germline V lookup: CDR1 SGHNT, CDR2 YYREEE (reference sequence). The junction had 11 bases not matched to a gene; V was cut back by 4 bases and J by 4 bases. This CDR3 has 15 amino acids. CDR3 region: CASSPMTGSLYEQYF. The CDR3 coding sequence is TGTGCCAGCAGCCCCATGACAGGGTCTCTATACGAGCAGTACTTC.

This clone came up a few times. The DNA for the CDR3 is TGTGCCAGCAGCGCAGAGGGGGCGGGCGCGGCTAATGAAAAACTGTTTTTT. Translated, it gives CASSAEGAGAANEKLFF. This sequence joins TRBV9 and TRBJ1-4; the match to TRBD1 covers 7 bases. The V segment lost 3 bases and the J segment 3 bases; nucleotides outside the gene matches: 11. Germline V gene lookup returns CDR1 SGDLS and CDR2 YYNGEE. CDR3 length: 17 residues.

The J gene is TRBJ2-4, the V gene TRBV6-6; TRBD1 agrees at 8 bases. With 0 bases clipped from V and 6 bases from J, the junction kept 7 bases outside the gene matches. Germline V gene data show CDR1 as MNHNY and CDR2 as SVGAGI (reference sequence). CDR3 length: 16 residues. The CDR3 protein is CASSYSNGQGRNIQYF. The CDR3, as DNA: TGTGCCAGCAGTTACTCGAACGGACAGGGTAGAAACATTCAGTACTTC.

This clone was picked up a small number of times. CDR3 sequence (DNA): TGTGCCAGCGTAGGAGGCGGAGAAAAACTGTTTTTT. Encoded protein: CASVGGGEKLFF. The genes are TRBV2 and TRBJ1-4; the D is unclear. Trimming stripped 8 bases from V and 8 bases from J, with 12 bases between. Looked up from germline, CDR1 is SNHLY and CDR2 is FYNNEI. CDR3 length equals 12 residues.

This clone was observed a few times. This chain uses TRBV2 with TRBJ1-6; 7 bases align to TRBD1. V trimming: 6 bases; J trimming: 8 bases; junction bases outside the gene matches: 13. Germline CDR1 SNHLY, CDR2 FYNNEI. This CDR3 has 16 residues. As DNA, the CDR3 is TGTGCCAGCAGGGTTAGACAGGGCTGGTTTGATTCACCCCTCCACTTT. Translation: CASRVRQGWFDSPLHF.

The CDR3 DNA reads TGCGCCAGCAGCCCCGGGACAGGGGGATTAGAGACCCAGTACTTC. Encoded protein: CASSPGTGGLETQYF. The chain employs TRBV5-1 and TRBJ2-5, with 11 bases fitting TRBD1. CDR1 and CDR2 (germline): SGHRS, YFSETQ. The CDR3 consists of 15 residues. V gave up 4 bases and J gave up 4 bases; unmatched junction bases: 6.

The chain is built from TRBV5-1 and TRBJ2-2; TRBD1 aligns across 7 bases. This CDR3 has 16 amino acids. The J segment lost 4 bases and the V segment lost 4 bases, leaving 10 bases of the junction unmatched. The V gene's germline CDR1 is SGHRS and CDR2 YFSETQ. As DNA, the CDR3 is TGCGCCAGCAGCCCCAGGCGACAGGGTTCCACCGGGGAGCTGTTTTTT. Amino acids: CASSPRRQGSTGELFF. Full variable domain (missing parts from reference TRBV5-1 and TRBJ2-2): KAGVTQTPRYLIKTRGQQVTLSCSPISGHRSVSWYQQTPGQGLQFLFEYFSETQRNKGNFPGRFSGRQFSNSRSEMNVSTLELGDSALYLCASSPRRQGSTGELFFGEGSRLTVL.

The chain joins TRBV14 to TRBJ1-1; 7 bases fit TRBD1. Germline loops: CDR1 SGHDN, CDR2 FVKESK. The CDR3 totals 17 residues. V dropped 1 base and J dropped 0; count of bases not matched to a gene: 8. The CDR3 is CASSQVSPTGMNTEAFF. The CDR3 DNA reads TGTGCCAGCAGCCAAGTTTCTCCGACAGGGATGAACACTGAAGCTTTCTTT.

CDR3 in amino acids: CASSGAGDTEAFF. In nucleotides, the CDR3 is TGTGCCAGCAGCGGAGCGGGTGACACTGAAGCTTTCTTT. V and J are TRBV7-8 and TRBJ1-1; no firm D call. Germline V gives CDR1 SGHVS, CDR2 FQNEAQ. CDR3 length equals 13 residues. The V and J ends lost 5 bases and 3 bases respectively, with 10 bases between them.

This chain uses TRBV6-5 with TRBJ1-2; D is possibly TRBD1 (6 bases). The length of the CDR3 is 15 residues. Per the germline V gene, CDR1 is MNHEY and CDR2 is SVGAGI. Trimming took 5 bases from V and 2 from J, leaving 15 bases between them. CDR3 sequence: CASSPGGATNYGYTF. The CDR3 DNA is TGTGCCAGCAGTCCGGGGGGCGCAACCAACTATGGCTACACCTTC.

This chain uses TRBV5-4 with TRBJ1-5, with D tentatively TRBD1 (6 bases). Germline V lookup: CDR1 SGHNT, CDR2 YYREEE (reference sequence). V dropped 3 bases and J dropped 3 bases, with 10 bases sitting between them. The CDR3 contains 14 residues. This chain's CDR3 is CASSSGGFNQPQHF. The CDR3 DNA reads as TGTGCCAGCAGCTCGGGGGGCTTCAATCAGCCCCAGCATTTT.

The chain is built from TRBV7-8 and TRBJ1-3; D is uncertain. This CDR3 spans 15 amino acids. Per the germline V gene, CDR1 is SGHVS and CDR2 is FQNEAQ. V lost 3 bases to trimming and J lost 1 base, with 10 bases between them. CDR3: CASSFGGVSGNTIYF. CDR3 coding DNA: TGTGCCAGCAGCTTCGGCGGTGTTTCTGGAAACACCATATATTTT.

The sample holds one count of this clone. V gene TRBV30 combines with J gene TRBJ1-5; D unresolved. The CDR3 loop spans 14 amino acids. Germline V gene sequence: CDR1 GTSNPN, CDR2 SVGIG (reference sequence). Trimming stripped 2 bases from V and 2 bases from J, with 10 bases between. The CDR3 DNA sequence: TGTGCCTGGAGTTCGGGGTTGGGCAATCAGCCCCAGCATTTT. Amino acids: CAWSSGLGNQPQHF.

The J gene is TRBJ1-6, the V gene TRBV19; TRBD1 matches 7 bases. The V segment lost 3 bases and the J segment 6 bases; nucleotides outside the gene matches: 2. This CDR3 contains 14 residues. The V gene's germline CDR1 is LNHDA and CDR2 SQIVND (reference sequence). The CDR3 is CASSIRDSNSPLHF. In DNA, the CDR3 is TGTGCCAGTAGTATTCGGGACAGTAATTCACCCCTCCACTTT. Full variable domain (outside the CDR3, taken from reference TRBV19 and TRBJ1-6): DGGITQSPKYLFRKEGQNVTLSCEQNLNHDAMYWYRQDPGQGLRLIYYSQIVNDFQKGDIAEGYSVSREKKESFPLTVTSAQKNPTAFYLCASSIRDSNSPLHFGNGTRLTVT.